The following is a TCR beta chain sequence with its context. Its target is not known. This specimen belongs to a study of CXCR3-negative and CXCR3-positive naive CD8 T cells. Findings of the study overall: Unlike memory cells, which differed, naive CXCR3-negative and CXCR3-positive cells had similar TRBV-TRBJ usage. Naive subsets expressed similar surface CD5; TRB CDR3 features served to infer TCR strength. Fresh PBMCs went into most assays, and CXCR3 expression partly declined after cryopreservation.

The study made its TRB cDNA libraries by 5' RACE, adding UMI labels. TCRdb reprocessed the 5' RACE reads, with one entry per CDR3 protein and no DNA. This sample's table reports around 57,000 distinct CDR3 sequences. With 300,000 cells each, the CD8+ T cell subsets were individually sorted in triplicate. What was sequenced was memory CD8+ T cells from blood. The sequence was collected from a human donor in good health. Some clones in this sample may be carry-over from other donors' samples.

The CDR3 loop reads CSVDGGDRGVHF. The chain combines TRBV29-1 with TRBJ2-3; TCRdb selects TRBD1, and the lack of DNA leaves this call unchecked. This CDR3 spans 12 amino acids. Germline assignment: CDR1 SQVTM and CDR2 ANQGSEA.